The 28 T cell receptor beta chains below all came from one sample that was sequenced in a study of blood T cells in healthy people across ages. Using a J-beta primer mix together with a sample-barcoded 5' primer, a second PCR was run for about 6 to 12 cycles. MiXCR was run by TCRdb on the 5' RACE reads, yielding one entry per CDR3 protein. The table records fewer than 2 million distinct CDR3 sequences, around 40% of them present only once. The sample taken for sequencing was blood. The receptor source for this set is a human donor in good health.

In this sample, this clonotype turned up a few times. The V gene is TRBV7-2, the J gene TRBJ2-5; 8 bases line up with TRBD2. Germline CDR1 and CDR2: SGHTA and FQGNSA. This CDR3 has 14 amino acids. With V trimmed by 1 base and J by 12 bases, 10 bases remained unmatched. The DNA for the CDR3 is TGTGCCAGCAGCTTAGGAGCGGGAGATGTGAATAAGTACTTC. The encoded protein is CASSLGAGDVNKYF.

This chain uses TRBV6-6 with TRBJ2-5, with 9 bases identical to TRBD1. V lost 0 bases, J lost 5 bases, and 10 bases stayed unmatched. Per the germline V gene, CDR1 is MNHNY and CDR2 is SVGAGI (reference sequence). The CDR3 loop spans 17 amino acids. As DNA, the CDR3 is TGTGCCAGCAGTTACTCCCTCCTCGGGACAGGGAAGGAGACCCAGTACTTC. Its protein is CASSYSLLGTGKETQYF.

The chain recombines TRBV10-3 with TRBJ1-1; D not resolved. Trimming left V 10 bases short and J 1 base short, with 10 bases between. The germline gives CDR1 ENHRY, CDR2 SYGVKD. This CDR3 region has 12 residues. The CDR3: CATHTRNTEAFF. The CDR3 DNA is TGTGCCACTCATACTCGGAACACTGAAGCTTTCTTT.

This clonotype was counted once. The rearrangement uses TRBV19 and TRBJ1-1; D ambiguous. The germline CDR1 and CDR2 sequences are LNHDA and SQIVND (reference sequence). The V gene lost 1 base and the J gene lost 0 bases, with 15 bases spanning the gap. The CDR3 length is 17 residues. The CDR3 protein is CASSIAAGSRMNTEAFF. The CDR3 bases are TGTGCCAGTAGTATAGCGGCGGGCAGCCGTATGAACACTGAAGCTTTCTTT.

The chain is built from TRBV4-1 and TRBJ1-6, with D possibly being TRBD1 (6 bases). V was cut by 4 bases and J by 9 bases, with 19 bases left in between. The CDR3 loop spans 16 amino acids. Germline V lookup: CDR1 MGHRA, CDR2 YSYEKL. The CDR3 nucleotides are TGCGCCAGCAGCCCTTCTGGGACACTGCTCGGTTCACCCCTCCACTTT. Protein product: CASSPSGTLLGSPLHF.

This clonotype was observed a handful of times. The chain is built from TRBV4-2 and TRBJ2-1; tentatively, D is TRBD2 (5 bases). The V end lost 5 bases, the J end lost 5 bases, and 19 bases lay between the germline ends. This CDR3 spans 16 amino acids. The germline CDR1 and CDR2 sequences are LGHNA and YNFKEQ. The DNA of the CDR3 is TGTGCCAGCAGCGGGAGTGGGTTCTACAAGGACAATGAGCAGTTCTTC. This sequence encodes CASSGSGFYKDNEQFF.

Turning to this clonotype: This may stem from a read error, because a much larger clone lies one nucleotide away. Here the CDR3 DNA reads TGTGCCAGCAGGAGGGACAGTAACGCCGGGGAGCTGTTTTTT. It specifies CASRRDSNAGELFF. The rearrangement uses TRBV7-2 and TRBJ2-2; 7 positions match TRBD1. CDR3 length equals 14 residues. With 6 bases clipped from V and 6 bases from J, the junction kept 7 bases outside the gene matches. CDR1 SGHTA and CDR2 FQGNSA come from the germline V gene.

This clonotype occurred many times. The chain joins TRBV11-2 to TRBJ2-6; D unresolved. V was cut by 8 bases and J by 4 bases, with 6 bases left in between. CDR1 SGHAT and CDR2 FQNNGV come from the germline V gene. This CDR3 is built from 12 residues. The CDR3 DNA reads as TGTGCCAGCTCCGAGGGGGCCAACGTCCTGACTTTC. Translated, it gives CASSEGANVLTF.

This clonotype was recorded a few times. The chain employs TRBV6-2 or TRBV6-3 and TRBJ2-1, with 7 bases lining up with TRBD1. The germline V gene encodes CDR1 MNHEY and CDR2 SVGEGT. There are 15 residues in the CDR3. V was pared by 5 bases and J by 5 bases, with 9 bases of the junction left unmatched. The CDR3 DNA reads TGTGCCAGCAGTCTCCCCGCACAGGGGCACAATGAGCAGTTCTTC. As protein: CASSLPAQGHNEQFF.

J is TRBJ1-2 and V is TRBV15, with TRBD1 as a possible D gene (5 bases). V was pared by 6 bases and J by 1 base, with 15 bases between. Germline-derived CDR1 and CDR2 are LNHNV and YYDKDF (reference sequence). The CDR3 is 15 amino acids. In DNA, the CDR3 is TGTGCCACCAGGATTGACAGTTGGGGTAACTATGGCTACACCTTC. Translation: CATRIDSWGNYGYTF.

The rearrangement links TRBV4-3 to TRBJ2-7, with D unclear. The CDR3 is 16 residues long. Germline CDR1 LGHNA, CDR2 YSLEER. Trimming took 0 bases from V and 0 from J, leaving 12 bases between them. DNA for the CDR3: TGCGCCAGCAGCCAAGATAGTGTGACGGTCTCCTACGAGCAGTACTTC. This sequence encodes CASSQDSVTVSYEQYF.

This clonotype was detected only a few times. The CDR3 DNA is TGTGCCATCAGACCTGCGGGGGGCTCCTACGAGCAGTACTTC. Protein product: CAIRPAGGSYEQYF. The chain links TRBV10-3 to TRBJ2-7, with TRBD2 matching 8 bases. The CDR3 covers 14 residues. Germline-derived CDR1 and CDR2 are ENHRY and SYGVKD. V lost 6 bases to trimming and J lost 0 bases; unmatched junction nucleotides: 4.

This clonotype was seen only a few times. The chain links TRBV7-2 to TRBJ2-7; D possibly corresponds to TRBD2 (7 bases). In germline, CDR1 is SGHTA, CDR2 FQGNSA. The CDR3 length is 13 residues. V dropped 10 bases and J dropped 4 bases, with 17 bases sitting between them. CDR3 coding DNA: TGTGCCACCAGGGGCGGGGGAGTTTACGAGCAGTACTTC. Its translation is CATRGGGVYEQYF. Full variable domain (missing parts from reference TRBV7-2 and TRBJ2-7): GAGVSQSPSNKVTEKGKDVELRCDPISGHTALYWYRQSLGQGLEFLIYFQGNSAPDKSGLPSDRFSAERTGGSVSTLTIQRTQQEDSAVYLCATRGGGVYEQYFGPGTRLTVT.

This clonotype has a handful of counts. The chain recombines TRBV9 with TRBJ2-3; D not resolved. Trimming stripped 2 bases from V and 0 bases from J, with 13 bases between. The CDR3 totals 16 residues. The germline CDR1 and CDR2 sequences are SGDLS and YYNGEE. CDR3 coding DNA: TGTGCCAGCAGCGTTTCCTCGGGCCCTAGCACAGATACGCAGTATTTT. Amino acids: CASSVSSGPSTDTQYF.

The DNA of the CDR3 is TGTGCCATCAGTGATGGCAGGGGGGGGAATCAGCCCCAGCATTTT. This gives the protein CAISDGRGGNQPQHF. The J gene is TRBJ1-5, the V gene TRBV10-3; TRBD1 aligns across 7 bases. With V trimmed by 3 bases and J by 4 bases, 6 bases remained unmatched. Germline CDR1 and CDR2: ENHRY and SYGVKD. This CDR3 comprises 15 residues.

This sequence joins TRBV6-2 or TRBV6-3 and TRBJ1-2; perhaps TRBD1 as D (5 bases). CDR3 length: 11 amino acids. Germline V gives CDR1 MNHEY, CDR2 SVGEGT. V shed 0 bases and J shed 13 bases, with 9 bases lying between them. CDR3 residues: CASSYSRGFTF. The CDR3 region has the DNA TGTGCCAGCAGTTACTCGAGGGGTTTCACCTTC.

The V call is TRBV2, the J call TRBJ2-7, with D perhaps matching TRBD2 (5 bases). Germline loops: CDR1 SNHLY, CDR2 FYNNEI. Trimming shortened V by 3 bases and J by 0 bases, and 9 bases separated the two germline ends. CDR3 size: 14 residues. The CDR3 here is CASSDPGFSYEQYF. The CDR3 nucleotides are TGTGCCAGCAGTGATCCGGGATTCTCCTACGAGCAGTACTTC.

The sample holds many counts of this clonotype. The genes are TRBV27 and TRBJ1-5; D ambiguous. V lost 2 bases, J lost 0 bases, and 8 bases lay in between. Germline values: CDR1 MNHEY, CDR2 SMNVEV (reference sequence). The CDR3 is 15 amino acids. CDR3 bases: TGTGCCAGCAGTTTAATGGGTGTTAGCAATCAGCCCCAGCATTTT. Residues: CASSLMGVSNQPQHF.

This chain connects TRBV7-9 to TRBJ2-5; D uncertain. Germline loops: CDR1 SEHNR, CDR2 FQNEAQ (reference sequence). The V gene lost 4 bases and the J gene lost 2 bases, with 17 bases spanning the gap. CDR3 length: 16 residues. Written as DNA, the CDR3 is TGTGCCAGCAGCTCTGGTCTCAATACGGTTCAAGAGACCCAGTACTTC. Protein product: CASSSGLNTVQETQYF.

The gene calls are TRBV9 and TRBJ1-1; D not certain. CDR1 and CDR2 (germline): SGDLS, YYNGEE. The V end was cut by 3 bases, the J end by 4 bases, with 13 bases between. The CDR3 loop spans 14 amino acids. CDR3 in amino acids: CASSATRLSTEAFF. The DNA of the CDR3 is TGTGCCAGCAGCGCGACCCGACTCAGCACTGAAGCTTTCTTT.

The chain joins TRBV9 to TRBJ1-2; no reliable D call. The length of the CDR3 is 14 residues. Germline V gene lookup returns CDR1 SGDLS and CDR2 YYNGEE. Trimming stripped 4 bases from V and 4 bases from J, with 14 bases between. The CDR3 nucleotides are TGTGCCAGCAGCACCCCTGGGAGCTCCTATGGCTACACCTTC. The encoded protein is CASSTPGSSYGYTF.

This clonotype has just a few counts. The CDR3 DNA is TGTGCCAGCACCCCCGGTATTGACGGCTACTCCTACGAGCAGTACTTC. Residues: CASTPGIDGYSYEQYF. The chain links TRBV28 to TRBJ2-7; D uncertain. Germline-derived CDR1 and CDR2 are MDHEN and SYDVKM. With 7 bases removed from V and 0 bases from J, the gap between germline ends came to 19 bases. The length of the CDR3 is 16 residues.

This chain links TRBV7-2 with TRBJ2-1; D possibly corresponds to TRBD1 (6 bases). Per the germline V gene, CDR1 is SGHTA and CDR2 is FQGNSA. The V and J ends lost 6 bases and 0 bases respectively, with 15 bases between them. CDR3 length equals 16 residues. CDR3 sequence reads: CASSGIRGGSYNEQFF. Written as DNA, the CDR3 is TGTGCCAGCAGTGGAATCAGGGGTGGCTCCTACAATGAGCAGTTCTTC.

Only one count was recorded for this clonotype. V usage is TRBV18 and J usage is TRBJ1-4, with D perhaps TRBD1 (5 bases). The V end lost 0 bases, the J end lost 5 bases, and 10 bases lay between the germline ends. CDR3 length equals 15 residues. CDR1 and CDR2 (germline): KGHSH, LQKENI. The CDR3 protein is CASSPPGRLNEKLFF. The CDR3 DNA reads as TGTGCCAGCTCACCACCGGGACGGCTAAATGAAAAACTGTTTTTT.

This clonotype was seen only a few times. V is TRBV7-2 and J is TRBJ2-1; 10 positions match TRBD2. The CDR3 is 14 residues long. J lost 12 bases, V lost 5 bases, and 10 bases had no gene match. Germline V gives CDR1 SGHTA, CDR2 FQGNSA. The CDR3 DNA reads as TGTGCCAGCAGCCCGTTTCTAGCGGGGGATTGGCAGTTCTTC. Translated, it gives CASSPFLAGDWQFF.

This sequence joins TRBV9 and TRBJ2-5; D might be TRBD1 (6 bases). This CDR3 has 17 residues. Germline V gene lookup returns CDR1 SGDLS and CDR2 YYNGEE. V was shortened by 9 bases and J by 2 bases, with 26 bases between the two germline ends. For the CDR3, the DNA is TGTGCCAACAGGGTACTTTCGACAGGATCCCCACAAGAGACCCAGTACTTC. Amino acid sequence: CANRVLSTGSPQETQYF. The whole variable domain, remainder taken from reference TRBV9 and TRBJ2-5, is DSGVTQTPKHLITATGQRVTLRCSPRSGDLSVYWYQQSLDQGLQFLIQYYNGEERAKGNILERFSAQQFPDLHSELNLSSLELGDSALYFCANRVLSTGSPQETQYFGPGTRLLVL.

The V call is TRBV5-6, the J call TRBJ2-7; 7 nucleotides align to TRBD1. The CDR3 spans 15 residues. Germline assignment: CDR1 SGHDT and CDR2 YYEEEE. The V segment lost 4 bases and the J segment 3 bases; nucleotides outside the gene matches: 10. CDR3 in DNA: TGTGCCAGCAGCATTCCCGGGACAGAAGTCTACGAGCAGTACTTC. Translation gives CASSIPGTEVYEQYF.

This chain links TRBV15 with TRBJ2-6, with D perhaps assigned TRBD1 or TRBD2 (5 bases each). Germline-derived CDR1 and CDR2 are LNHNV and YYDKDF (reference sequence). The CDR3 covers 19 residues. V was trimmed by 3 bases and J by 0 bases, leaving 18 bases between them. CDR3 residues: CATSRGVRDGNSGANVLTF. As DNA, the CDR3 is TGTGCCACCAGCAGGGGGGTGAGGGACGGAAACTCTGGGGCCAACGTCCTGACTTTC.